These 24 T cell receptor beta chains came from one sample sequenced in a study of T cell repertoires in cytomegalovirus infection. Each CDR3 protein gets one entry after TCRdb re-called the reads with MiXCR. This sample carries a few hundred thousand distinct CDR3 sequences, around two fifths of them seen once, and the ten largest clones take 48%. Their antigen targets remain unknown. The source was cultured PBMCs, collected from culture after CMV antigen stimulation. The receptors originated from a human donor in good health (CMV status not recorded). Some clones in this sample may be carry-over from other donors' samples.

This sequence joins TRBV27 and TRBJ1-2; perhaps TRBD1 as D (5 bases). This CDR3 spans 14 amino acids. The germline V gene has CDR1 MNHEY and CDR2 SMNVEV (reference sequence). Trimming stripped 6 bases from V and 6 bases from J, with 17 bases between. CDR3 sequence reads: CASSLGWGGDGYTF. CDR3 sequence (DNA): TGTGCCAGCAGCCTTGGGTGGGGAGGGGATGGCTACACCTTC.

V usage is TRBV12-3 or TRBV12-4 and J usage is TRBJ2-5; D perhaps matches TRBD1 (6 bases). The V and J ends lost 10 bases and 5 bases respectively, with 17 bases between them. CDR3 length: 13 amino acids. DNA of the CDR3: TGTGCCACCTCCTTGGGACAAGGGGAGACCCAGTACTTC. This codes for CATSLGQGETQYF.

This clonotype was counted ten times or more. The chain employs TRBV7-2 and TRBJ2-7; 8 positions agree with TRBD2. The CDR3 runs to 14 residues. Per the germline V gene, CDR1 is SGHTA and CDR2 is FQGNSA. The V gene end was trimmed by 6 bases and the J gene end by 2 bases; junction bases not matched to a gene: 6. The CDR3 loop is CASRRGGTAYEQYF. The DNA of the CDR3 is TGTGCCAGCAGACGGGGGGGAACGGCCTACGAGCAGTACTTC.

In its sample, this clonotype was seen a few times. The rearrangement joins TRBV5-1 to TRBJ2-2; D unclear. This CDR3 region has 14 residues. Germline V CDR1 and CDR2: SGHRS, YFSETQ. V was trimmed by 3 bases and J by 6 bases, leaving 12 bases between them. The CDR3 protein is CASSSATFPGELFF. The CDR3 DNA follows: TGCGCCAGCAGCTCGGCTACCTTCCCCGGGGAGCTGTTTTTT. The whole variable domain, remainder taken from reference TRBV5-1 and TRBJ2-2, is KAGVTQTPRYLIKTRGQQVTLSCSPISGHRSVSWYQQTPGQGLQFLFEYFSETQRNKGNFPGRFSGRQFSNSRSEMNVSTLELGDSALYLCASSSATFPGELFFGEGSRLTVL.

The chain employs TRBV12-3 or TRBV12-4 and TRBJ1-1; 9 bases line up with TRBD1. This CDR3 has 17 amino acids. The J segment lost 3 bases and the V segment lost 5 bases, leaving 13 bases of the junction unmatched. CDR3 protein: CASSGTGTGKVDTEAFF. The CDR3 nucleotides are TGTGCCAGCAGTGGTACCGGGACAGGGAAAGTTGACACTGAAGCTTTCTTT.

The chain joins TRBV3-1 to TRBJ1-1; D gene ambiguous. This CDR3 spans 14 amino acids. Trimming took 1 base from V and 2 from J, leaving 8 bases between them. Germline CDR1 LGHDT, CDR2 YNNKEL (reference sequence). This chain's CDR3 is CASSQGSINTEAFF. DNA of the CDR3: TGTGCCAGCAGCCAAGGCTCAATTAACACTGAAGCTTTCTTT.

The chain joins TRBV7-9 to TRBJ1-2; TRBD1 matches 10 bases. CDR1 and CDR2 from the germline V gene are SEHNR and FQNEAQ (reference sequence). The CDR3 spans 16 residues. The ends lost 3 bases at V and 3 bases at J; junction bases unmatched: 7. CDR3 sequence (DNA): TGTGCCAGCAGCTTCCGGGACAGGGGAAACTACTATGGCTACACCTTC. Residues: CASSFRDRGNYYGYTF.

The chain combines TRBV18 with TRBJ2-5; no clear D gene. This CDR3 contains 14 residues. The V end was cut by 0 bases, the J end by 5 bases, with 10 bases between. Germline loops: CDR1 KGHSH, CDR2 LQKENI. The CDR3 nucleotides are TGTGCCAGCTCACCACCGGTCGGTACGGAGACCCAGTACTTC. This sequence encodes CASSPPVGTETQYF. The variable domain in full, with the rest retrieved from reference TRBV18 and TRBJ2-5, is NAGVMQNPRHLVRRRGQEARLRCSPMKGHSHVYWYRQLPEEGLKFMVYLQKENIIDESGMPKERFSAEFPKEGPSILRIQQVVRGDSAAYFCASSPPVGTETQYFGPGTRLLVL.

This clonotype was detected once. The chain uses TRBV7-6 and TRBJ2-1, with D hard to call. Trimming took 4 bases from V and 5 from J, leaving 15 bases between them. Looked up from germline, CDR1 is SGHVS and CDR2 is FNYEAQ. This CDR3 is 15 amino acids long. CDR3 sequence reads: CASSSPKGRNNEQFF. CDR3 in DNA: TGTGCCAGCAGCTCCCCGAAAGGCAGAAACAATGAGCAGTTCTTC.

In nucleotides, the CDR3 is TGTGCCAGCAGACCGACTAGCTCAGGCTCCTACAATGAGCAGTTCTTC. Its protein is CASRPTSSGSYNEQFF. J is TRBJ2-1 and V is TRBV7-9; the match to TRBD2 covers 7 bases. The CDR3 is made up of 16 amino acids. V dropped 6 bases and J dropped 0; count of bases not matched to a gene: 8. Germline CDR1 is SEHNR and CDR2 is FQNEAQ (reference sequence).

The chain carries TRBV6-9 and TRBJ2-7; 11 bases agree with TRBD1. The length of the CDR3 is 16 residues. Germline V gene lookup returns CDR1 MNHGY and CDR2 SVAAGI. Trimming removed 4 bases from V and 0 bases from J; junction bases left unmatched: 5. The CDR3 DNA reads as TGTGCCAGCAGTTCCCGGGACAGGGGGAGCTCCTACGAGCAGTACTTC. It encodes CASSSRDRGSSYEQYF.

This clonotype was recorded a few times. This chain uses TRBV7-2 with TRBJ1-5; a possible D gene is TRBD1 (6 bases). This CDR3 comprises 15 residues. The germline V gene encodes CDR1 SGHTA and CDR2 FQGNSA. V dropped 5 bases and J dropped 7 bases, with 18 bases sitting between them. The CDR3 sequence: CASSLRGGAGQPQHF. CDR3 nucleotides: TGTGCCAGCAGCCTTCGGGGGGGCGCGGGACAGCCCCAGCATTTT. Combining the CDR3 with reference TRBV7-2 and TRBJ1-5 gives the whole variable domain GAGVSQSPSNKVTEKGKDVELRCDPISGHTALYWYRQSLGQGLEFLIYFQGNSAPDKSGLPSDRFSAERTGGSVSTLTIQRTQQEDSAVYLCASSLRGGAGQPQHFGDGTRLSIL.

This chain uses TRBV19 with TRBJ2-1; 8 bases fit TRBD1. Trimming cost V 7 bases and J 3 bases; bases outside gene matches: 11. The CDR3 is 16 amino acids. CDR1 is LNHDA, CDR2 SQIVND, per germline (reference sequence). CDR3 DNA sequence: TGTGCCAGTACAGAGTCCGGGACAGGTTACTACAATGAGCAGTTCTTC. Protein sequence: CASTESGTGYYNEQFF. The full variable domain, completed using reference TRBV19 and TRBJ2-1, is DGGITQSPKYLFRKEGQNVTLSCEQNLNHDAMYWYRQDPGQGLRLIYYSQIVNDFQKGDIAEGYSVSREKKESFPLTVTSAQKNPTAFYLCASTESGTGYYNEQFFGPGTRLTVL.

In this sample, this clonotype turned up many times. The rearrangement links TRBV7-2 to TRBJ2-5; perhaps TRBD1 as D (6 bases). V gave up 7 bases and J gave up 4 bases, with 16 bases separating them. Germline loops: CDR1 SGHTA, CDR2 FQGNSA. The CDR3 loop spans 14 amino acids. Written as DNA, the CDR3 is TGTGCCAGCACTTTCCTGGGGGCCCCAGAGACCCAGTACTTC. It is translated as CASTFLGAPETQYF.

This chain uses TRBV5-6 with TRBJ2-2, with TRBD1 matching 7 bases. The CDR3 covers 16 residues. V lost 0 bases, J lost 6 bases, and 8 bases stayed unmatched. Germline lookup yields CDR1 SGHDT and CDR2 YYEEEE. CDR3 coding DNA: TGTGCCAGCAGCTTGGTTGGGACAGTTGTATCCGGGGAGCTGTTTTTT. Its protein is CASSLVGTVVSGELFF.

The chain is built from TRBV15 and TRBJ2-1; 13 nucleotides align to TRBD2. CDR3 length equals 16 residues. The germline CDR1 and CDR2 sequences are LNHNV and YYDKDF (reference sequence). J lost 6 bases, V lost 0 bases, and 2 bases had no gene match. In DNA form, the CDR3 reads TGTGCCACCAGCAGAGATCGGACTAGCGGGGGCAATGAGCAGTTCTTC. Its translation is CATSRDRTSGGNEQFF. The whole variable domain, filled in from reference TRBV15 and TRBJ2-1, reads DAMVIQNPRYQVTQFGKPVTLSCSQTLNHNVMYWYQQKSSQAPKLLFHYYDKDFNNEADTPDNFQSRRPNTSFCFLDIRSPGLGDTAMYLCATSRDRTSGGNEQFFGPGTRLTVL.

The V gene is TRBV4-1, the J gene TRBJ1-1, with unresolved D. V lost 8 bases and J 7 bases, leaving 26 bases between the germline ends. The CDR3 is 16 amino acids. The germline gives CDR1 MGHRA, CDR2 YSYEKL. CDR3 sequence: CASGGADGVKNGEAFF. CDR3 DNA: TGCGCCAGCGGCGGCGCAGACGGGGTTAAGAATGGTGAAGCTTTCTTT.

The chain joins TRBV6-1 to TRBJ2-7; unclear D gene. Germline V CDR1 and CDR2: MNHNS, SASEGT. Trimming cost V 3 bases and J 12 bases, with 15 bases left between them. There are 12 residues in the CDR3. The CDR3 DNA reads as TGTGCCAGCAGTGAGGGCAGCATCACACCGTACTTC. Encoded protein: CASSEGSITPYF.

This clonotype showed up just a few times. The chain has TRBV5-1 and TRBJ2-2, with 8 bases that match TRBD1. This CDR3 comprises 11 residues. V lost 5 bases and J lost 13; bases outside the gene matches: 4. CDR1 and CDR2 from the germline V gene are SGHRS and YFSETQ. The CDR3 coding sequence is TGCGCCAGCAGTCCCGGGACAGGGCTGTTTTTT. Translation gives CASSPGTGLFF.

The table lists this clonotype with many counts. The rearrangement links TRBV7-2 to TRBJ2-6; 14 nucleotides agree with TRBD2. The germline V gene has CDR1 SGHTA and CDR2 FQGNSA. This CDR3 is 22 amino acids long. V dropped 3 bases and J dropped 0; count of bases not matched to a gene: 13. The CDR3 here is CASSFQSSGTSGRGSGANVLTF. CDR3 sequence (DNA): TGTGCCAGCAGCTTCCAGTCCTCCGGGACTAGCGGGAGAGGCTCTGGGGCCAACGTCCTGACTTTC.

The chain combines TRBV7-2 with TRBJ2-1; 8 bases map to TRBD2. The CDR3 runs to 18 residues. Germline lookup yields CDR1 SGHTA and CDR2 FQGNSA. Trimming at V came to 1 base and at J to 5 bases, leaving 13 bases not matched to a gene. The CDR3 DNA sequence: TGTGCCAGCAGCTTAGTTCGGCTCCATAGCGGGATAGACAATGAGCAGTTCTTC. It specifies CASSLVRLHSGIDNEQFF.

The chain is built from TRBV3-1 and TRBJ2-5; possibly TRBD1 for D (6 bases). The CDR3 has 13 amino acids. Germline CDR1 LGHDT, CDR2 YNNKEL (reference sequence). V gave up 3 bases and J gave up 4 bases, with 9 bases separating them. This CDR3 is CASSHLGGETQYF. Written as DNA, the CDR3 is TGTGCCAGCAGCCATCTAGGGGGAGAGACCCAGTACTTC.

This chain joins TRBV7-8 and TRBJ1-5; D is unclear. The CDR3 contains 15 residues. Germline CDR1 reads SGHVS; CDR2 reads FQNEAQ. Trimming left V 5 bases short and J 3 bases short, with 14 bases between. CDR3 amino acids: CASSAHRAHNQPQHF. CDR3 bases: TGTGCCAGCAGCGCCCACCGGGCTCACAATCAGCCCCAGCATTTT. The variable domain in full, with the rest retrieved from reference TRBV7-8 and TRBJ1-5, is GAGVSQSPRYKVAKRGQDVALRCDPISGHVSLFWYQQALGQGPEFLTYFQNEAQLDKSGLPSDRFFAERPEGSVSTLKIQRTQQEDSAVYLCASSAHRAHNQPQHFGDGTRLSIL.

This clonotype was counted a few times. The rearrangement links TRBV28 to TRBJ2-5, with 7 bases matching TRBD2. J lost 4 bases, V lost 5 bases, and 10 bases had no gene match. The CDR3 has 15 residues. Germline V gene lookup returns CDR1 MDHEN and CDR2 SYDVKM. The CDR3 coding sequence is TGTGCCAGCAGTAGCCGGAACGGGGGGAGAGAGACCCAGTACTTC. This gives the protein CASSSRNGGRETQYF.